Listed below are T cell receptor beta chains from one sample, sequenced in a study of cytomegalovirus exposure and HLA in healthy donors. Produced via immunoSEQ multiplex PCR; TCRdb's table is partial and in-frame only. The sample lists about 130,000 clones; 84% were seen once. Sequenced material: PBMCs. Receptor source: a man aged 45-60 years in good health and CMV-seronegative. Both conserved end residues are part of each CDR3. A D gene is named only where the DNA matches it firmly. Clone size is shown for a subset of rows, as once, few, many or a class of expanded clone.

TRBJ1-6 TRBD1 TRBV10-3 15 . CAISEGQGVHSPLHF TGTGCCATCAGTGAGGGACAGGGGGTTCATTCCCCCCTCCACTTT
TRBJ2-1 . TRBV7-6 15 . CASSLVDVPRDEQFF TGTGCCAGCAGCTTAGTCGATGTGCCGCGCGATGAGCAGTTCTTC
TRBJ1-1 . TRBV10-1 13 . CASSDRGTTEAFF TGCGCCAGCAGTGACAGGGGAACCACTGAAGCTTTCTTT
TRBJ2-5 . TRBV2 15 . CASIGNSPESETQYF TGTGCCAGCATCGGTAACAGCCCCGAGTCAGAGACCCAGTACTTC
TRBJ2-7 . TRBV6-6 15 . CASSYSVQGAREQYF TGTGCCAGCAGTTACTCGGTACAGGGTGCGCGAGAGCAGTACTTC
TRBJ2-7 . TRBV5-8 17 . CASSLSVPAGAMYEQYF TGTGCCAGCAGCTTGTCGGTCCCGGCAGGGGCTATGTACGAGCAGTACTTC
TRBJ2-2 . TRBV7-9 16 . CASSRGWGQNTGELFF TGTGCCAGCAGCCGTGGATGGGGACAGAACACCGGGGAGCTGTTTTTT
TRBJ1-6 . TRBV5-1 16 few CASSSATGSGVSPLHF TGCGCCAGCAGCTCCGCCACAGGGTCCGGGGTTTCACCCCTCCACTTT
TRBJ2-7 . TRBV2 13 . CASSGVGGYEQYF TGTGCCAGCAGTGGTGTCGGGGGCTACGAGCAGTACTTC
TRBJ1-1 TRBD1 TRBV10-3 13 . CAIKRDRGAEAFF TGTGCCATCAAGAGGGACAGGGGGGCTGAAGCTTTCTTT
TRBJ1-2 . TRBV6-5 14 . CASSYLAQGHGYTF TGTGCCAGCAGTTACCTCGCGCAGGGCCATGGCTACACCTTC
TRBJ2-7 . TRBV5-5 12 . CASSLPRYEQYF TGTGCCAGCAGCTTGCCGCGCTACGAGCAGTACTTC
TRBJ2-5 . TRBV28 11 . CASSLKETQYF TGTGCCAGCAGTCTTAAAGAGACCCAGTACTTC
TRBJ2-1 . TRBV4-2 15 . CASSPHGQGYNEQFF TGTGCCAGCAGCCCCCACGGGCAGGGCTACAATGAGCAGTTCTTC
TRBJ1-1 . TRBV19 13 . CASSTHMNTEAFF TGTGCCAGTAGTACACATATGAACACTGAAGCTTTCTTT
TRBJ2-3 . TRBV19 15 . CASSTLGAGTDTQYF TGTGCCAGTAGTACACTGGGGGCGGGCACAGATACGCAGTATTTT
TRBJ2-7 . TRBV25-1 11 . CASGPPPEQYF TGTGCCAGCGGCCCACCCCCCGAGCAGTACTTC
TRBJ2-1 . TRBV18 20 . CASSPPGRGITQLSYNEQFF TGTGCCAGCTCACCACCCGGTAGGGGAATAACACAACTCTCCTACAATGAGCAGTTCTTC
TRBJ2-3 TRBD2 TRBV30 14 . CAWGEGGARDTQYF TGTGCCTGGGGGGAGGGAGGGGCGAGAGATACGCAGTATTTT
TRBJ2-7 TRBD1 TRBV2 16 once CASSLSRPDRAHEQYF TGTGCCAGCAGTCTCAGTCGCCCGGACAGGGCCCACGAGCAGTACTTC
TRBJ2-1 TRBD1 TRBV30 13 . CARTGQAYNEQFF TGTGCCCGTACGGGACAGGCCTACAATGAGCAGTTCTTC
TRBJ2-4 . TRBV9 14 . CASSVDPAQNIQYF TGTGCCAGCAGCGTAGACCCCGCTCAGAACATTCAGTACTTC
TRBJ1-1 . TRBV5-4 13 . CASSPTGQLEAFF TGTGCCAGCAGTCCCACCGGACAGCTTGAAGCTTTCTTT
TRBJ2-5 TRBD2 TRBV2 13 few CASSQAGEETQYF TGTGCCAGCAGCCAAGCGGGGGAAGAGACCCAGTACTTC
TRBJ1-2 TRBD1 TRBV27 14 . CASSAGQGTYGYTF TGTGCCAGCAGTGCGGGACAGGGGACCTATGGCTACACCTTC
TRBJ2-2 . TRBV30 16 . CAWSASDRRNTGELFF TGTGCCTGGAGTGCCTCCGACAGACGTAACACCGGGGAGCTGTTTTTT
TRBJ1-1 . TRBV4-1 13 . CASSHQGLTEAFF TGCGCCAGCAGCCACCAGGGATTGACTGAAGCTTTCTTT
TRBJ1-6 . TRBV7-3 16 . CASSPLGQPYNSPLHF TGTGCCAGCAGCCCCCTCGGACAGCCCTATAATTCACCCCTCCACTTT
TRBJ1-2 . TRBV4-1 15 . CASSPMTEANYGYTF TGCGCCAGCAGCCCCATGACAGAAGCTAACTATGGCTACACCTTC
TRBJ2-7 TRBD1 TRBV27 13 . CASSPDRRNEQYF TGTGCCAGCAGTCCGGACAGGCGGAACGAGCAGTACTTC
TRBJ1-2 . TRBV27 15 . CASSLLPGGNYGYTF TGTGCCAGCAGTTTGCTGCCGGGGGGGAACTATGGCTACACCTTC
TRBJ2-1 TRBD2 TRBV4-3 14 . CASSPRGAYNEQFF TGCGCCAGCAGCCCGCGGGGGGCCTACAATGAGCAGTTCTTC
TRBJ2-7 TRBD1 TRBV6-6 14 . CASSYPGQGYEQYF TGTGCCAGCAGTTACCCGGGACAGGGGTACGAGCAGTACTTC
TRBJ2-7 . TRBV19 14 . CASSIDLESYEQYF TGTGCCAGTAGTATAGATCTGGAGAGCTACGAGCAGTACTTC
TRBJ1-3 . TRBV19 14 . CASSIGGSGNTIYF TGTGCCAGTAGTATAGGCGGTTCTGGAAACACCATATATTTT
TRBJ2-5 TRBD1 TRBV12-5 15 once CASGHPGQGRETQYF TGTGCTAGTGGTCATCCTGGACAGGGCAGGGAGACCCAGTACTTC
TRBJ1-6 TRBD1 TRBV4-1 16 . CASSQEGGTGSSPLHF TGCGCCAGCAGCCAAGAGGGAGGGACAGGTTCCTCCCCCCTCCACTTT
TRBJ2-7 TRBD1 TRBV13 14 once CASSPGDRGYEQYF TGTGCCAGCAGCCCCGGGGACAGGGGCTACGAGCAGTACTTC
TRBJ1-1 TRBD1 TRBV7-9 13 . CAGTGQGNTEAFF TGTGCCGGAACAGGACAGGGGAACACTGAAGCTTTCTTT
TRBJ1-3 . TRBV7-8 16 . CASSLGTVISGNTIYF TGTGCCAGCAGCTTAGGGACAGTAATCTCTGGAAACACCATATATTTT
TRBJ2-7 TRBD2 TRBV13 14 . CASSQRLAAYEQYF TGTGCCAGCAGCCAACGACTAGCGGCCTACGAGCAGTACTTC
TRBJ2-5 TRBD1 TRBV9 15 once CASSPAPGGYETQYF TGTGCCAGCAGCCCCGCCCCAGGGGGTTACGAGACCCAGTACTTC
TRBJ1-1 . TRBV30 14 . CAWSVLRVNTEAFF TGTGCCTGGAGTGTTCTTCGGGTGAACACTGAAGCTTTCTTT
TRBJ2-7 . TRBV7-2 15 . CASSLSPILNYEQYF TGTGCCAGCAGCTTAAGTCCCATCCTAAACTACGAGCAGTACTTC
TRBJ1-4 . TRBV2 15 . CASSGGGAGNEKLFF TGTGCCAGCAGTGGCGGGGGCGCGGGTAATGAAAAACTGTTTTTT
TRBJ1-1 TRBD1 TRBV30 13 . CAWSYRGDTEAFF TGTGCCTGGAGTTACAGGGGCGACACTGAAGCTTTCTTT
TRBJ1-2 TRBD1 TRBV10-3 16 . CAISESRGTGVLGYTF TGTGCCATCAGTGAGTCGCGAGGGACAGGGGTCCTCGGCTACACCTTC
TRBJ2-1 TRBD2 TRBV5-1 17 . CASSLRLAGASYNEQFF TGCGCCAGCAGCTTGCGACTAGCGGGGGCCTCCTACAATGAGCAGTTCTTC
TRBJ2-7 TRBD2 TRBV5-4 14 . CASSPGLAAYEQYF TGTGCCAGCAGCCCGGGACTAGCTGCCTACGAGCAGTACTTC
TRBJ2-1 TRBD2 TRBV7-3 16 once CASSFGLAGGYNEQFF TGTGCCAGCAGCTTCGGACTAGCGGGGGGGTACAATGAGCAGTTCTTC
TRBJ1-1 TRBD1 TRBV4-1 14 . CASSRTGEGREAFF TGCGCCAGTAGCCGGACAGGGGAGGGCCGCGAAGCTTTCTTT
TRBJ2-1 TRBD1 TRBV9 15 . CASSDWTGVDNEQFF TGTGCCAGCAGCGACTGGACAGGGGTGGACAATGAGCAGTTCTTC
TRBJ2-7 . TRBV29-1 13 . CSVVGGSSYEQYF TGCAGCGTTGTAGGGGGAAGCTCCTACGAGCAGTACTTC
TRBJ2-7 TRBD1 TRBV30 14 . CAWSAEGQGYEQYF TGTGCCTGGAGTGCGGAAGGACAGGGATACGAGCAGTACTTC